This T cell receptor beta chain is drawn from a study of CD8 T cells in ankylosing spondylitis. Study-level results: Characteristic of ankylosing spondylitis blood, it appeared, was a TCR beta motif comprising about 8 highly homologous variants.

The TCR beta libraries were generated through quantitative 5'-RACE incorporating molecular barcodes. One entry per CDR3 protein, called by TCRdb with MiXCR from the 5' RACE reads. Of about 750,000 distinct CDR3 sequences in the sample, over 15% were seen once. Germline-derived CDR1 and CDR2 are KGHSH and LQKENI. The length of the CDR3 is 13 residues. V gave up 5 bases and J gave up 0 bases, with 6 bases separating them. In the case of this clonotype: Its antigen is not known. One base away lies a much larger clone, so this may be a sequencing read error.

The TCR was taken from a male donor with ankylosing spondylitis. The chain joins TRBV18 to TRBJ2-3, with D hard to call. Sequencing was carried out using blood, either unsorted or a sorted T cell fraction (not recorded which). CDR3 in DNA: TGTGCCAGCTCATCCGCTAGCACAGATACGCAGTATTTT. This gives the protein CASSSASTDTQYF.